The T cell receptor (beta chain) under discussion was sequenced for a study of blood T cell repertoires in COVID-19. Looking at the study overall: The origin of the acute and convalescent COVID-19 samples was the United States, Italy and Spain.

CDR1 and CDR2 from the germline V gene are SGHTA and FQGNSA. This CDR3 region has 17 residues. V lost 5 bases and J lost 1; bases outside the gene matches: 4. Profiling relied on immunoSEQ multiplex PCR, and the TCRdb table lists in-frame clones only, not all of them. This repertoire shows 200,000 to 250,000 clones, 75% to 85% found once; its top ten account for around 8%. This receptor was obtained from a woman aged 80 or older with COVID-19, enrolled during active disease. The gene calls are TRBV7-2 and TRBJ2-6; 11 bases map to TRBD2. Material for sequencing was peripheral blood. The DNA of the CDR3 is TGTGCCAGCAGCGGTAGCGGGGGGGCATCTGGGGCCAACGTCCTGACTTTC. Protein product: CASSGSGGASGANVLTF.